The 20 T cell receptor beta chains reported below all come from one sample, sequenced in a study of shared clonotypes between healthy human individuals. Assay used: immunoSEQ multiplex PCR; TCRdb lists only in-frame clones, some missing. The repertoire holds over 1.5 million clones, nearly 99% seen once, with roughly 0.45% in the top ten. Sequencing was performed on naive CD4+ T cells sorted from blood. Subset denoted: CD45RA+ positively selected. These receptors were obtained from a man aged 25-40 years in good health.

In this sample, this clone turned up once. The chain has TRBV5-1 and TRBJ2-5; TRBD2 aligns across 9 bases. The CDR3 runs 15 residues. CDR1 is SGHRS and CDR2 is YFSETQ in the germline V gene. J lost 2 bases, V lost 7 bases, and 9 bases had no gene match. DNA for the CDR3: TGCGCCAGCTCCCCTATAGCGGGGGAACAAGAGACCCAGTACTTC. Protein: CASSPIAGEQETQYF.

This chain uses TRBV7-3 with TRBJ2-2; D is unclear. Germline CDR1 SGHTA, CDR2 FQGTGA. The CDR3 is 13 amino acids. Deletions cut 5 bases from V and 8 bases from J, with 12 bases between. DNA of the CDR3: TGTGCCAGCAGCCCTGGCCCTGCAGGGGAGCTGTTTTTT. It is translated as CASSPGPAGELFF. The full variable domain, in which reference TRBV7-3 and TRBJ2-2 provide the parts outside the CDR3, is GAGVSQTPSNKVTEKGKYVELRCDPISGHTALYWYRQSLGQGPEFLIYFQGTGAADDSGLPNDRFFAVRPEGSVSTLKIQRTERGDSAVYLCASSPGPAGELFFGEGSRLTVL.

The chain joins TRBV28 to TRBJ2-5, with 7 bases fitting TRBD2. Germline loops: CDR1 MDHEN, CDR2 SYDVKM. Trimming cost V 6 bases and J 2 bases; bases outside gene matches: 9. The CDR3 consists of 15 residues. The CDR3 DNA is TGTGCCAGCAGGCCCGGGGGAGCGGGGCAAGAGACCCAGTACTTC. This gives the protein CASRPGGAGQETQYF.

This rearrangement joins TRBV6-1 to TRBJ2-7; 7 nucleotides agree with TRBD2. Germline V gene data show CDR1 as MNHNS and CDR2 as SASEGT. This CDR3 comprises 13 residues. J was trimmed by 13 bases and V by 2 bases; bases with no gene match: 11. The CDR3 sequence: CASSETRLLAVYF. As DNA, the CDR3 is TGTGCCAGCAGTGAAACGCGTTTGCTAGCGGTTTACTTC.

CDR3 DNA: TGTGCCAGCAGCGTAGTTGGTGGGACGGTGGGGGAGCAGTACTTC. It encodes CASSVVGGTVGEQYF. The V gene is TRBV9, the J gene TRBJ2-7; D assignment may be TRBD1 or TRBD2 (5 bases each). The CDR3 has 15 amino acids. V lost 0 bases to trimming and J lost 7 bases, with 17 bases between them. Germline CDR1 is SGDLS and CDR2 is YYNGEE.

This rearrangement joins TRBV7-9 to TRBJ1-4; no clear D gene. Trimming removed 3 bases from V and 0 bases from J, with 11 bases in between. This CDR3 region has 16 residues. Germline lookup yields CDR1 SEHNR and CDR2 FQNEAQ (reference sequence). In nucleotides, the CDR3 is TGTGCCAGCAGCTTTACCCTTGACCCAACTAATGAAAAACTGTTTTTT. It codes for CASSFTLDPTNEKLFF.

The V call is TRBV7-9, the J call TRBJ2-1; 12 bases fit TRBD1. V dropped 4 bases and J dropped 0; count of bases not matched to a gene: 4. CDR1 SEHNR and CDR2 FQNEAQ come from the germline V gene (reference sequence). The CDR3 is 17 amino acids. The CDR3 sequence: CASSWDRGLASYNEQFF. The CDR3 bases are TGTGCCAGCAGCTGGGACAGGGGGCTTGCCTCCTACAATGAGCAGTTCTTC. The complete variable domain, with remaining parts taken from reference TRBV7-9 and TRBJ2-1, reads DTGVSQNPRHKITKRGQNVTFRCDPISEHNRLYWYRQTLGQGPEFLTYFQNEAQLEKSRLLSDRFSAERPKGSFSTLEIQRTEQGDSAMYLCASSWDRGLASYNEQFFGPGTRLTVL.

This clone was observed a single time. J is TRBJ1-5 and V is TRBV19, with D unclear. The CDR3 is 13 amino acids. V was pared by 4 bases and J by 3 bases, with 7 bases between. In germline, CDR1 is LNHDA, CDR2 SQIVND (reference sequence). CDR3 loop: CASSTGYNQPQHF. DNA for the CDR3: TGTGCCAGTAGTACAGGTTACAATCAGCCCCAGCATTTT.

This chain joins TRBV7-3 and TRBJ2-1; D is perhaps TRBD2 (5 bases). Germline V gene lookup returns CDR1 SGHTA and CDR2 FQGTGA. V shed 4 bases and J shed 9 bases, with 10 bases lying between them. CDR3 size: 12 residues. The CDR3 spells CASSSLGSEQFF. CDR3 sequence (DNA): TGTGCCAGCAGCTCGCTAGGGAGTGAGCAGTTCTTC.

The CDR3 DNA reads TGTGCCAGCAGCCAAGGGCGGCTCTACAATGAGCAGTTCTTC. Its protein product is CASSQGRLYNEQFF. The chain recombines TRBV5-4 with TRBJ2-1; no clear D. V lost 4 bases and J 3 bases, leaving 11 bases between the germline ends. This CDR3 has 14 amino acids. Germline V CDR1 and CDR2: SGHNT, YYREEE (reference sequence).

This chain joins TRBV5-1 and TRBJ2-7, with D tentatively TRBD2 (5 bases). The V end was cut by 0 bases, the J end by 3 bases, with 10 bases between. The germline V gene encodes CDR1 SGHRS and CDR2 YFSETQ. The CDR3 runs 14 residues. The CDR3 DNA follows: TGCGCCAGCAGCTTGGTCGGACTTGACTACGAGCAGTACTTC. The encoded protein is CASSLVGLDYEQYF.

This chain joins TRBV18 and TRBJ2-5, with D tentatively TRBD2 (6 bases). V lost 3 bases to trimming and J lost 1 base, with 18 bases between them. CDR1 and CDR2 from the germline V gene are KGHSH and LQKENI. The CDR3 runs to 17 residues. CDR3 sequence reads: CASSPGAPGAAQETQYF. The CDR3 coding sequence is TGTGCCAGCTCACCGGGAGCCCCGGGAGCGGCCCAAGAGACCCAGTACTTC. Based on the CDR3 plus reference TRBV18 and TRBJ2-5, the full variable domain is NAGVMQNPRHLVRRRGQEARLRCSPMKGHSHVYWYRQLPEEGLKFMVYLQKENIIDESGMPKERFSAEFPKEGPSILRIQQVVRGDSAAYFCASSPGAPGAAQETQYFGPGTRLLVL.

CDR3 sequence reads: CASSDGAFRTDTQYF. The DNA for the CDR3 is TGCGCCAGCAGTGATGGGGCTTTCAGGACAGATACGCAGTATTTT. The chain couples TRBV10-1 to TRBJ2-3; a weak D match, TRBD1 (5 bases). In germline, CDR1 is WNHNN, CDR2 SYGVQD (reference sequence). V dropped 3 bases and J dropped 3 bases, with 13 bases sitting between them. The CDR3 is 15 residues long.

This chain joins TRBV9 and TRBJ2-1; TRBD2 agrees at 7 bases. The CDR3 is made up of 16 amino acids. The junction had 12 bases not matched to a gene; V was cut back by 3 bases and J by 6 bases. CDR1 is SGDLS, CDR2 YYNGEE, per germline. This chain's CDR3 is CASSGVVGGPFNEQFF. CDR3 in DNA: TGTGCCAGCAGCGGAGTGGTGGGAGGGCCCTTCAATGAGCAGTTCTTC.

This chain joins TRBV5-1 and TRBJ1-1; 9 bases align to TRBD1. V lost 2 bases, J lost 2 bases, and 7 bases stayed unmatched. Germline V lookup: CDR1 SGHRS, CDR2 YFSETQ. This CDR3 has 16 amino acids. The CDR3 sequence: CASSFQGGQGNTEAFF. The CDR3, as DNA: TGCGCCAGCAGCTTTCAGGGGGGACAGGGAAACACTGAAGCTTTCTTT.

The chain is built from TRBV10-1 and TRBJ2-7, with 7 bases lining up with TRBD1. The germline V gene encodes CDR1 WNHNN and CDR2 SYGVQD (reference sequence). The CDR3 contains 14 residues. With V trimmed by 3 bases and J by 3 bases, 5 bases remained unmatched. The CDR3 coding sequence is TGCGCCAGCAGTGACAGGGACAGCAGCTACGAGCAGTACTTC. As protein: CASSDRDSSYEQYF.

This clone was counted a single time. This chain links TRBV9 with TRBJ1-3; D might be TRBD1 (5 bases). V was trimmed by 7 bases and J by 1 base, leaving 12 bases between them. Germline V gene sequence: CDR1 SGDLS, CDR2 YYNGEE. The CDR3 contains 14 residues. CDR3 amino acids: CASATGGSGNTIYF. The CDR3 nucleotides read TGTGCCAGCGCAACCGGGGGTTCTGGAAACACCATATATTTT.

This chain links TRBV9 with TRBJ2-7; D is perhaps TRBD2 (5 bases). V lost 3 bases and J 0 bases, leaving 10 bases between the germline ends. From germline, CDR1 is SGDLS and CDR2 YYNGEE. The CDR3 spans 14 residues. CDR3 residues: CASSAGLFSYEQYF. In DNA, the CDR3 is TGTGCCAGCAGCGCCGGACTCTTCTCCTACGAGCAGTACTTC. The full variable domain, its missing parts supplied by reference TRBV9 and TRBJ2-7, is DSGVTQTPKHLITATGQRVTLRCSPRSGDLSVYWYQQSLDQGLQFLIQYYNGEERAKGNILERFSAQQFPDLHSELNLSSLELGDSALYFCASSAGLFSYEQYFGPGTRLTVT.

The rearrangement links TRBV29-1 to TRBJ2-5; D not resolved. Trimming removed 7 bases at V and 2 bases at J, with 17 bases between. The CDR3 contains 14 residues. The V gene's germline CDR1 is SQVTM and CDR2 ANQGSEA. CDR3 residues: CSAAPRTRQETQYF. CDR3 bases: TGCAGCGCTGCTCCCCGGACGAGGCAAGAGACCCAGTACTTC.

This rearrangement joins TRBV5-1 to TRBJ1-1; D may be TRBD1 (6 bases). V dropped 0 bases and J dropped 5 bases, with 11 bases sitting between them. Germline loops: CDR1 SGHRS, CDR2 YFSETQ. The CDR3 loop spans 14 amino acids. The CDR3 loop is CASSLAEGGTEAFF. The CDR3 DNA sequence: TGCGCCAGCAGCTTGGCCGAGGGGGGAACTGAAGCTTTCTTT.